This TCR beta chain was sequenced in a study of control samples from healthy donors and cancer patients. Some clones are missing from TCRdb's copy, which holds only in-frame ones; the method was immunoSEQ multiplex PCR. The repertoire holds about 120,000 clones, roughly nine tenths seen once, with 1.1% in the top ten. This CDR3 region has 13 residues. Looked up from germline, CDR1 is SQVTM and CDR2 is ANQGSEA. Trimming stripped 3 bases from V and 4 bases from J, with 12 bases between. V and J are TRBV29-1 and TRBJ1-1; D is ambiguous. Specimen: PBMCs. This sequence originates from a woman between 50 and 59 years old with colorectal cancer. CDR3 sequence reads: CSVDSDASTEAFF. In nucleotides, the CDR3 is TGCAGCGTTGATTCGGATGCGTCCACTGAAGCTTTCTTT.